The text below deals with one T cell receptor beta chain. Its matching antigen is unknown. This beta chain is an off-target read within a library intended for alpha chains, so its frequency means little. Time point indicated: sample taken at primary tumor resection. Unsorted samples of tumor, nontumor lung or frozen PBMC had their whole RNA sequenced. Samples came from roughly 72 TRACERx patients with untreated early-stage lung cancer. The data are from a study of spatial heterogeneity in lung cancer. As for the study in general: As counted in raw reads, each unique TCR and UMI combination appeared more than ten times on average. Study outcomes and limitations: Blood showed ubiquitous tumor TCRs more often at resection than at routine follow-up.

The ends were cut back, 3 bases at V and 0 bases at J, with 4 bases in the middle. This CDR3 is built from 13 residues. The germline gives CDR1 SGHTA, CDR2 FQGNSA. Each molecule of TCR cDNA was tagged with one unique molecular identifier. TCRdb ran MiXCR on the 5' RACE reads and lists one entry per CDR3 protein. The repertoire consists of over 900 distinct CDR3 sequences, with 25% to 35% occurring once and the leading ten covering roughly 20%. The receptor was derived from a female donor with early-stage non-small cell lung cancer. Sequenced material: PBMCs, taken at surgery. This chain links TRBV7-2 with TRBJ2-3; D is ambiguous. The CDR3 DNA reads TGTGCCAGCAGCTTTGTTAGCACAGATACGCAGTATTTT. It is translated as CASSFVSTDTQYF.